This TCR beta chain came from a study of blood T cell repertoires in COVID-19. The wider study: Italy, Spain and the United States were the sources of the convalescent and acute COVID-19 samples. Sample material is recorded as cDNA or gDNA derived from T cells, B-cell-depleted T cells, or PBMCs.

Sequencing was performed with immunoSEQ multiplex PCR; in TCRdb, only in-frame clones are kept and a portion is missing. The sample holds approximately 74,000 clones, roughly 80% seen once. The clonotype originates from a woman of 80 years or more with active or convalescent COVID-19. The material sequenced was peripheral blood.

The CDR3 is CASSPFSRVYQYF. The DNA of the CDR3 is TGTGCCAGCAGTCCCTTCTCCAGGGTGTACCAGTACTTC. V usage is TRBV28 and J usage is TRBJ2-5, with D perhaps matching TRBD1 (5 bases). The V end lost 5 bases, the J end lost 10 bases, and 17 bases lay between the germline ends. The CDR3 runs 13 residues. Germline loops: CDR1 MDHEN, CDR2 SYDVKM.